The text below deals with one T cell receptor beta chain. Its matching antigen is unknown. TCRdb independently ran MiXCR on the 5' RACE reads; one entry per CDR3 protein. The top ten clones hold over 4.5% of a sample with approximately 20,000 distinct CDR3 sequences, less than 70% of them seen once. Germline assignment: CDR1 SGHAT and CDR2 FQNNGV. The CDR3 consists of 15 residues. Trimming removed 6 bases at V and 2 bases at J, with 16 bases between. The record originates from a study of identical twins. Whole-study findings and limits: Findings came from cross-sectional statistics, without long-term follow-up of donors.

The chain recombines TRBV11-2 with TRBJ2-5, with D perhaps TRBD1 (5 bases). The specimen was memory (CD45RO+) T cells sorted from blood. This sequence originates from a woman aged 18-29 years in good health. This table probably holds off-target reads from a library built for another chain. The CDR3 region has the DNA TGTGCCAGCAGGAAAGACAGCGCCTTACAAGAGACCCAGTACTTC. This codes for CASRKDSALQETQYF.